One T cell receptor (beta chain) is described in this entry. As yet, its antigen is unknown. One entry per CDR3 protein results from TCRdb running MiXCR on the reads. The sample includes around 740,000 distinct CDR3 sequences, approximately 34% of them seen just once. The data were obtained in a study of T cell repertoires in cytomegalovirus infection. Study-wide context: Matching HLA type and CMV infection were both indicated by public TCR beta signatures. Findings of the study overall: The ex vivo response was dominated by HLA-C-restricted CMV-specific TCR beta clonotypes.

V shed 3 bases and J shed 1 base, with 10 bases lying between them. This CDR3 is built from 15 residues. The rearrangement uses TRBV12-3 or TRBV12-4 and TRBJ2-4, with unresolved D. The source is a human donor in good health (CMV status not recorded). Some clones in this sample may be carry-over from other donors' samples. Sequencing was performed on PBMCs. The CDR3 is CASSFRETAKNIQYF. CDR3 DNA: TGTGCCAGCAGTTTCCGAGAGACGGCCAAAAACATTCAGTACTTC.